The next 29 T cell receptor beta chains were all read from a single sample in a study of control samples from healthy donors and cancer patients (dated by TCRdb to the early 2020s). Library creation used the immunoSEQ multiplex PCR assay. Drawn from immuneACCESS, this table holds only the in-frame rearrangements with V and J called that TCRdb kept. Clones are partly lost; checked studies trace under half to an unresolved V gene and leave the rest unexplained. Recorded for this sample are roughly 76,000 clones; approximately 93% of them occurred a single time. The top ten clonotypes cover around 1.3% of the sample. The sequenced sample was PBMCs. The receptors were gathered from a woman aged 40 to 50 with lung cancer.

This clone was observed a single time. CDR3 in amino acids: CASSEVQIEQYF. The DNA of the CDR3 is TGTGCCAGCAGTGAAGTCCAGATCGAGCAGTACTTC. The J gene is TRBJ2-7, the V gene TRBV2; no clear D gene. CDR1 and CDR2 from the germline V gene are SNHLY and FYNNEI. V lost 1 base, J lost 6 bases, and 7 bases lay in between. The CDR3 is made up of 12 amino acids. Full variable domain (missing parts from reference TRBV2 and TRBJ2-7): EPEVTQTPSHQVTQMGQEVILRCVPISNHLYFYWYRQILGQKVEFLVSFYNNEISEKSEIFDDQFSVERPDGSNFTLKIRSTKLEDSAMYFCASSEVQIEQYFGPGTRLTVT.

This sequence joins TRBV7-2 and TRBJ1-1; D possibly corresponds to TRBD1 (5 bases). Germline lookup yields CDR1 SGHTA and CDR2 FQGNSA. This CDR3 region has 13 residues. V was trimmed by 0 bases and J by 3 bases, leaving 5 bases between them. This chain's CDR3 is CASSLAGDTEAFF. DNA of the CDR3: TGTGCCAGCAGCTTAGCGGGGGACACTGAAGCTTTCTTT.

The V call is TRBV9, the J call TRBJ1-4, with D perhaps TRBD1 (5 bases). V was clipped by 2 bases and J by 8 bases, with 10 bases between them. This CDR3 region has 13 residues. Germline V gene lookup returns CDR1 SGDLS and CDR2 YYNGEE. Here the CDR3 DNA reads TGTGCCAGCAGCGTGGGGACGGCGGAAAAACTGTTTTTT. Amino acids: CASSVGTAEKLFF.

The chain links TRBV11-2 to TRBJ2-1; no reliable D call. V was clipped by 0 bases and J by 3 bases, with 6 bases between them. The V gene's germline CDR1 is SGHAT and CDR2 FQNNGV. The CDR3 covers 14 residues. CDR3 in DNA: TGTGCCAGCAGCTTAGATCCCAGCTACAATGAGCAGTTCTTC. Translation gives CASSLDPSYNEQFF.

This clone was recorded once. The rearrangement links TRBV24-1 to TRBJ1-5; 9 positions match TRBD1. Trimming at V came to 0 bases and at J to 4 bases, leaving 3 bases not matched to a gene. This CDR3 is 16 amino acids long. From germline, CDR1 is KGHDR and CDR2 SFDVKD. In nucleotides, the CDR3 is TGTGCCACCAGTGATTTGGGGACAGGGTTTAATCAGCCCCAGCATTTT. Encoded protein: CATSDLGTGFNQPQHF.

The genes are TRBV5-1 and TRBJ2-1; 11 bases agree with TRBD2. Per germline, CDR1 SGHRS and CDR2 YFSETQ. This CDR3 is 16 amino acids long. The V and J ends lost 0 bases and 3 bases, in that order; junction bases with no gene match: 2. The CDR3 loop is CASSLGLAGYYNEQFF. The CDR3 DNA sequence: TGCGCCAGCAGCTTGGGACTAGCGGGATACTACAATGAGCAGTTCTTC. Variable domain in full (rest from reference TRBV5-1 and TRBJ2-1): KAGVTQTPRYLIKTRGQQVTLSCSPISGHRSVSWYQQTPGQGLQFLFEYFSETQRNKGNFPGRFSGRQFSNSRSEMNVSTLELGDSALYLCASSLGLAGYYNEQFFGPGTRLTVL.

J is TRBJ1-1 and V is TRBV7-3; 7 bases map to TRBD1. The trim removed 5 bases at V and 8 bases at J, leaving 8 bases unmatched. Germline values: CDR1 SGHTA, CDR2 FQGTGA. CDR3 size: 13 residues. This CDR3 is CASSARQGGEAFF. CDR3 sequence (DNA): TGTGCCAGCAGCGCCCGACAGGGCGGGGAAGCTTTCTTT.

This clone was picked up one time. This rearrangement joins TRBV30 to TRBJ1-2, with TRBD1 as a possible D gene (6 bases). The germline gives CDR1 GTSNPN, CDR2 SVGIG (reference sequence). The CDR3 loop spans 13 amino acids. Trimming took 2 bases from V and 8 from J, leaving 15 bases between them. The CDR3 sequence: CAWSSAGAEGYTF. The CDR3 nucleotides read TGTGCCTGGAGTTCGGCAGGGGCGGAGGGCTACACCTTC. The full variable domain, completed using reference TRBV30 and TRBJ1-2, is SQTIHQWPATLVQPVGSPLSLECTVEGTSNPNLYWYRQAAGRGLQLLFYSVGIGQISSEVPQNLSASRPQDRQFILSSKKLLLSDSGFYLCAWSSAGAEGYTFGSGTRLTVV.

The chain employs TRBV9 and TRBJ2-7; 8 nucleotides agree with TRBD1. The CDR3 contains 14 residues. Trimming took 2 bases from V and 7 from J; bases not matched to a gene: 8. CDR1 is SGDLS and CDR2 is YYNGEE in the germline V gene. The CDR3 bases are TGTGCCAGCAGCGTCTCCCAGGGGGCGCGGGAGCAGTACTTC. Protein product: CASSVSQGAREQYF. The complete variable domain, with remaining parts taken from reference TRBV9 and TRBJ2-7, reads DSGVTQTPKHLITATGQRVTLRCSPRSGDLSVYWYQQSLDQGLQFLIQYYNGEERAKGNILERFSAQQFPDLHSELNLSSLELGDSALYFCASSVSQGAREQYFGPGTRLTVT.

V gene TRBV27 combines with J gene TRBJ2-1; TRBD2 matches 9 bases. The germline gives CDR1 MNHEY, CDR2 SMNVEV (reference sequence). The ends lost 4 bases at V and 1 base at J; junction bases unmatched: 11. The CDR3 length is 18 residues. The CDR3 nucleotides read TGTGCCAGCAGTTCCCTTCTACTTAGCGGGGGTTCCTACAATGAGCAGTTCTTC. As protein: CASSSLLLSGGSYNEQFF.

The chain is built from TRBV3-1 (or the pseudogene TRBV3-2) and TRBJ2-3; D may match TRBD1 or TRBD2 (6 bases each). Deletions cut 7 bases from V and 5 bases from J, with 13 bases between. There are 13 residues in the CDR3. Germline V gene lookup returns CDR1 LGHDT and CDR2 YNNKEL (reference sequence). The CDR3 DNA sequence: TGTGCCAGCACCCGAAGGGGGGAAGATACGCAGTATTTT. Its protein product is CASTRRGEDTQYF.

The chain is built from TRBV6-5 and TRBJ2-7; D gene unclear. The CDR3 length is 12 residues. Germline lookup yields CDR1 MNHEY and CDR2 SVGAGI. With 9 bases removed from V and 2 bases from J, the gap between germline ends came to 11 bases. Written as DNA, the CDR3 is TGTGCCAGTGGGCACGAACCCTACGAGCAGTACTTC. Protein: CASGHEPYEQYF.

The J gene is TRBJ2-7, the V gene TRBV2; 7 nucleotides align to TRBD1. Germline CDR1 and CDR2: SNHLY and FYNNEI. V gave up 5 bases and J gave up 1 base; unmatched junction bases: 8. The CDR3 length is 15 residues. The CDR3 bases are TGTGCCAGCAGTCTCCTGGACAGGATGTCCTACGAGCAGTACTTC. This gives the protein CASSLLDRMSYEQYF.

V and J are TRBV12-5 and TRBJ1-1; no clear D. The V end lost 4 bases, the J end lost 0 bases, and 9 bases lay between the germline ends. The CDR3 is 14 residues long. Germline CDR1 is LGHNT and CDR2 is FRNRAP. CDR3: CASGSFPVNTEAFF. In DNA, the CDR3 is TGTGCTAGTGGTTCTTTCCCAGTGAACACTGAAGCTTTCTTT.

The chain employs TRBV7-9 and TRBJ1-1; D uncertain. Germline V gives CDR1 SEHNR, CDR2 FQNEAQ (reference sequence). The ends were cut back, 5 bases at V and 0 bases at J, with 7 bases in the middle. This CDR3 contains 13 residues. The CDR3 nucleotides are TGTGCCAGCAGCGCCGATATGAACACTGAAGCTTTCTTT. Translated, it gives CASSADMNTEAFF.

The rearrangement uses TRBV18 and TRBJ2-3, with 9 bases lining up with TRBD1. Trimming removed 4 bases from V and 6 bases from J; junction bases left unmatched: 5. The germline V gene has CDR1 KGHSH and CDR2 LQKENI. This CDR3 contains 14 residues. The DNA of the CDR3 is TGTGCCAGCTCACTACGGGACAGGGCCGATACGCAGTATTTT. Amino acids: CASSLRDRADTQYF.

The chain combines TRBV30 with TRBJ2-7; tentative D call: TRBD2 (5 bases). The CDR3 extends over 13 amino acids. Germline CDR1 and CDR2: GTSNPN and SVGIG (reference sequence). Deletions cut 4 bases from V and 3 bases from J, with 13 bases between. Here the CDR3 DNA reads TGTGCCTGGAAGCGGATAATGTTCTACGAGCAGTACTTC. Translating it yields CAWKRIMFYEQYF.

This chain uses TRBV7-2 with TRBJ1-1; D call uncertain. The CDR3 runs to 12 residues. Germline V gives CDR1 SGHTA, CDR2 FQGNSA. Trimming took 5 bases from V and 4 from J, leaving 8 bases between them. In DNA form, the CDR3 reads TGTGCCAGCAGCCCCCCCTCCACTGAAGCTTTCTTT. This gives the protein CASSPPSTEAFF. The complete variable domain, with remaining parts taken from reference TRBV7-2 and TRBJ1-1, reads GAGVSQSPSNKVTEKGKDVELRCDPISGHTALYWYRQSLGQGLEFLIYFQGNSAPDKSGLPSDRFSAERTGGSVSTLTIQRTQQEDSAVYLCASSPPSTEAFFGQGTRLTVV.

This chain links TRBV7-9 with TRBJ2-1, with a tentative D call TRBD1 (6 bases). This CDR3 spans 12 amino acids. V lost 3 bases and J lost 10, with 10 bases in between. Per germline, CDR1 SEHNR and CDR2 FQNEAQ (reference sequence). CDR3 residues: CASSFVRGEQFF. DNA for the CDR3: TGTGCCAGCAGCTTTGTCAGGGGCGAGCAGTTCTTC. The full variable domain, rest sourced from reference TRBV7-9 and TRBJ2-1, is DTGVSQNPRHKITKRGQNVTFRCDPISEHNRLYWYRQTLGQGPEFLTYFQNEAQLEKSRLLSDRFSAERPKGSFSTLEIQRTEQGDSAMYLCASSFVRGEQFFGPGTRLTVL.

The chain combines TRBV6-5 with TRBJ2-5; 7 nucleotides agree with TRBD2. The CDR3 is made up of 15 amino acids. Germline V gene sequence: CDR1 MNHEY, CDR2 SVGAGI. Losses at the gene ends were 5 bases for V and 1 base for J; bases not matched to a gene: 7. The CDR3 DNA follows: TGTGCCAGCAGTCACCAGACTAGCTTCCAAGAGACCCAGTACTTC. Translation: CASSHQTSFQETQYF.

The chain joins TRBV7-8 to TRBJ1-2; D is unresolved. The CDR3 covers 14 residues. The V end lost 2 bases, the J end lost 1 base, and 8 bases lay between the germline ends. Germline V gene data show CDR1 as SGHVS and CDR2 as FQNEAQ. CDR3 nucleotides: TGTGCCAGCAGCTTATTGATGGTTAACTATGGCTACACCTTC. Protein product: CASSLLMVNYGYTF.

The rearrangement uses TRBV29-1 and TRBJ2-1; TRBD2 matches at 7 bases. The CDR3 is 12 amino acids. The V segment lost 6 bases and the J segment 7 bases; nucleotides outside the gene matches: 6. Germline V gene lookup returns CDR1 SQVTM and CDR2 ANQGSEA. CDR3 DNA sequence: TGCAGCGTCCGTGGGGGGGGGAATGAGCAGTTCTTC. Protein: CSVRGGGNEQFF.

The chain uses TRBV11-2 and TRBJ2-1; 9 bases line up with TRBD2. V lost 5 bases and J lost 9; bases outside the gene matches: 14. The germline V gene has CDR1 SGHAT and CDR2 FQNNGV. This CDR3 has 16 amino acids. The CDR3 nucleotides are TGTGCCAGCAGCCCACGTGGGGCGGGGGGGCCAAGTGAGCAGTTCTTC. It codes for CASSPRGAGGPSEQFF.

The CDR3 is CASKGTASSYEQYF. The CDR3 coding sequence is TGTGCCAGCAAGGGGACAGCCTCCTCCTACGAGCAGTACTTC. V is TRBV3-1 (or the pseudogene TRBV3-2) and J is TRBJ2-7; 7 bases are shared with TRBD1. The ends lost 7 bases at V and 0 bases at J; junction bases unmatched: 6. The length of the CDR3 is 14 residues. Germline V CDR1 and CDR2: LGHDT, YNNKEL (reference sequence).

CDR3 amino acids: CASSGQDYGYTF. In nucleotides, the CDR3 is TGTGCCAGCAGTGGACAGGACTATGGCTACACCTTC. The V gene is TRBV12-3 or TRBV12-4, the J gene TRBJ1-2; the match to TRBD1 covers 7 bases. The V gene end was trimmed by 5 bases and the J gene end by 3 bases; junction bases not matched to a gene: 0. The CDR3 sequence is 12 residues long.

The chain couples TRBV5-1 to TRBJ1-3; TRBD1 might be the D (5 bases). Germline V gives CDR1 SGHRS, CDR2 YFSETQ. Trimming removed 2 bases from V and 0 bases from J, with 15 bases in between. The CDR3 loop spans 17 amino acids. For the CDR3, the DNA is TGCGCCAGCAGCTTAACCGGGACGTCGGCCTCTGGAAACACCATATATTTT. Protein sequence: CASSLTGTSASGNTIYF.

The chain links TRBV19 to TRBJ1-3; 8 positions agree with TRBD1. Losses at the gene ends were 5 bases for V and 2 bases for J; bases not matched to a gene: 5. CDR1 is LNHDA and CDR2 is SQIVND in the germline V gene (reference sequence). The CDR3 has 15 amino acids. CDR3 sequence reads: CASSSGDRPGNTIYF. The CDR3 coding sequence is TGTGCCAGTAGTTCCGGGGACAGGCCTGGAAACACCATATATTTT.

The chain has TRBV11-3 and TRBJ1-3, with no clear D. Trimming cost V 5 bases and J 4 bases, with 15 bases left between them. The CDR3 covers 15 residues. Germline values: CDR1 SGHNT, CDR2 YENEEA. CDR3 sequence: CASSPDGEYGNTIYF. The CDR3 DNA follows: TGTGCCAGCAGCCCGGATGGGGAGTACGGAAACACCATATATTTT.

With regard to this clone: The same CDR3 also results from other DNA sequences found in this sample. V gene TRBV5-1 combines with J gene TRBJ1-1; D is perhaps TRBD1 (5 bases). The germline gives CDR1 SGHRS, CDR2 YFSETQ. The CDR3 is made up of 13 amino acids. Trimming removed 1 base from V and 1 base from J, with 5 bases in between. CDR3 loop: CASSLQGNTEAFF. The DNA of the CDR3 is TGCGCCAGCAGCTTGCAGGGGAACACTGAAGCTTTCTTT.